The text below deals with one TCR beta chain. Its target is not known. The TCR beta CDR3 regions underwent amplification using RNA transcripts as the source. The primer set for the first-round RT-PCR of the TCR CDR3 was HTBI. TCRdb used MiXCR to reprocess the multiplex PCR reads, holding one entry per CDR3 protein. The sample contains about 400,000 distinct CDR3 sequences, 14% to 15% of which appear only once. The source of the sample is a study of T cells in Graves' hyperthyroidism and ophthalmopathy. Overall study findings and caveats: Ophthalmopathy, as predicted by the model, came a median 6.5 months after the prediction.

The TCR was taken from a man aged 18 to 30 with Graves' ophthalmopathy. Sequencing input: blood.

CDR3 amino acids: CASSWGDSPYQETQYF. CDR3 DNA sequence: TGCGCCAGCAGCTGGGGGGACAGCCCGTACCAAGAGACCCAGTACTTC. This chain joins TRBV5-1 and TRBJ2-5; maybe TRBD1 (7 bases). The CDR3 extends over 16 amino acids. The germline V gene encodes CDR1 SGHRS and CDR2 YFSETQ. The ends were cut back, 3 bases at V and 0 bases at J, with 15 bases in the middle.